This T cell receptor (beta chain) was captured by sequencing in a study of OX40 agonist ivuxolimab in advanced cancers. Looking at the study overall: Ivuxolimab, which targeted the costimulatory receptor OX40 (CD134), was an agonistic, fully human IgG2 monoclonal antibody. Prior anti-PD-1, anti-PD-L1 or anti-CTLA-4 therapy was permitted, and about two fifths of dose-escalation patients had received checkpoint inhibitors. Partial responses were achieved by three dose-escalation patients, of whom one had hepatocellular carcinoma and two had cutaneous melanoma. Among the roughly 50 dose-escalation patients, around 19 had hepatocellular carcinoma, roughly 15 melanoma, 9 renal cell carcinoma and 9 head and neck cancer. Intravenous ivuxolimab was administered to patients every 2 weeks at six dose levels: 0.01, 0.1, 0.3, 1.5, 3 and 10 mg/kg. The paper describes the monotherapy dose-escalation part (N of about 55 patients) of the phase I trial of ivuxolimab. The point of sequencing TCRbeta in the periphery was to test whether ivuxolimab changed TCR sequence diversity and drove clonal T-cell expansion. In the dose-escalation cohort, 70% to 90% of patients were male, and the mean age was roughly 60 years with a range of about 20 to 90. General conclusions and limits of the study: In the 0.1-3.0 mg/kg groups, partial responders had among the lowest normalized peripheral clonal expansion, particularly in CD8+ T cells. Low levels of normalized T-cell clonal expansion were also seen in some nonresponding patients. On average, CD8+ T cells showed more expanded clones than CD4+ T cells after ivuxolimab. At doses from 0.1 to 3.0 mg/kg, clonal expansion was seen in both CD4+ and CD8+ blood T cells between baseline and week 6. Which antigens the clonally expanded peripheral T cells were specific for was not determined.

In regard to this clone: The clone's antigen remains unknown. It has no much larger one-base neighbor in the sample; base qualities were not kept.

CDR1 is given as SGDLS and CDR2 as YYNGEE, both from the germline V gene. The CDR3 covers 15 residues, taking in both the cysteine and the phenylalanine. Only the CDR3 part of the read is kept: 45 bases, read in frame from the first base. The junction carries 8 bases between V and J, which are trimmed by 0 bases and 2 bases respectively. The trial excluded patients who had a history of autoimmune disease or were on systemic immunosuppression. Peripheral blood for TCR sequencing was collected from all dose cohorts at baseline, on cycle 4 day 1, and on cycle 7 day 1. The samples were taken from a phase I, first-in-human, multicenter, open-label dose-escalation trial of ivuxolimab. Adults with locally advanced or metastatic melanoma, renal cell carcinoma, hepatocellular carcinoma or head and neck squamous cell carcinoma were enrolled in the trial. Before TCR sequencing, CD4+ T cells and CD8+ T cells from peripheral blood were sorted into separate populations.

For sequencing of the TCRbeta CDR3 region, genomic DNA was extracted from the sorted cells. The immunoSEQ Assay was used for sequencing of TCRbeta CDR3 regions. Entries here come from immuneACCESS through TCRdb and include only in-frame sequences with V and J called. Some clones fail to appear in such tables; in the studies checked, an unresolved V gene covers under half of the shortfall, and the cause of the remainder is unknown. The sample data list approximately 70,000 clones, and approximately 80% of these were observed just once. Of the sample, over 1.3% is held by the ten largest clones. This sequence was found in an adult with an advanced solid tumor such as melanoma, head and neck, liver or kidney cancer. The chain is assembled from TRBV9 and TRBJ2-2, with an unclear D gene assignment. Sequencing was performed on CD4+ or CD8+ T cells sorted from blood, taken in a trial of the OX40 agonist ivuxolimab. The CDR3 protein is CASSVVSRNTGELFF. The sequence in DNA is TGTGCCAGCAGCGTAGTTTCTCGTAACACCGGGGAGCTGTTTTTT. When the CDR3 is completed using the reference TRBV9 and TRBJ2-2 genes on either side, the full variable domain is DSGVTQTPKHLITATGQRVTLRCSPRSGDLSVYWYQQSLDQGLQFLIQYYNGEERAKGNILERFSAQQFPDLHSELNLSSLELGDSALYFCASSVVSRNTGELFFGEGSRLTVL.